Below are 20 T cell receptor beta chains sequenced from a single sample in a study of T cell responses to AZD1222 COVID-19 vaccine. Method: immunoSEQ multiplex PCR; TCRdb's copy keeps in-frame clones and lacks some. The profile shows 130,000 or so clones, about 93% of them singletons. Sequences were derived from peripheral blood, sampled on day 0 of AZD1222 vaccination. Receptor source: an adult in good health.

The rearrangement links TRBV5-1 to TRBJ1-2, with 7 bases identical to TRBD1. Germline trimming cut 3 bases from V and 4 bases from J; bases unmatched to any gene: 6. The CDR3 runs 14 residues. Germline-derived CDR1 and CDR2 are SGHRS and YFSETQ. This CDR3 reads CASSSLTGSYGYTF. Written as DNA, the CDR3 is TGCGCCAGCAGCTCCCTGACAGGGAGCTATGGCTACACCTTC.

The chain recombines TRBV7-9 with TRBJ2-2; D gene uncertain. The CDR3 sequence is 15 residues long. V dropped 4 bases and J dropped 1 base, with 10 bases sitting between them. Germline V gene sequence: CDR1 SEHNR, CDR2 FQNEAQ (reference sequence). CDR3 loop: CASSSRGENTGELFF. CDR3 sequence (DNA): TGTGCCAGCAGCTCACGCGGAGAGAACACCGGGGAGCTGTTTTTT.

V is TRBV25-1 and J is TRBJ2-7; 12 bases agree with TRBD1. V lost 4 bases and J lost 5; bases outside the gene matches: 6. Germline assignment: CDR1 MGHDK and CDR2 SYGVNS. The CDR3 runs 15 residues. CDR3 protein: CASSARGQGANEQYF. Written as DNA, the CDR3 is TGTGCCAGCAGTGCACGGGGACAGGGGGCCAACGAGCAGTACTTC.

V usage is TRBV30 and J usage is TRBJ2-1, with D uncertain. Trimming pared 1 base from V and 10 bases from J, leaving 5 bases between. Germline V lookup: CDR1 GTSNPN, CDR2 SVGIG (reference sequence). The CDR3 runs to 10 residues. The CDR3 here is CAWSGPEQFF. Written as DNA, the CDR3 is TGTGCCTGGAGTGGCCCCGAGCAGTTCTTC.

This CDR3 is CASGTVNYEQYF. The CDR3 bases are TGTGCCAGCGGGACAGTAAACTACGAGCAGTACTTC. The V gene is TRBV28, the J gene TRBJ2-7, with 7 bases lining up with TRBD1. The CDR3 loop spans 12 amino acids. Germline V gene sequence: CDR1 MDHEN, CDR2 SYDVKM. J was trimmed by 3 bases and V by 8 bases; bases with no gene match: 4.

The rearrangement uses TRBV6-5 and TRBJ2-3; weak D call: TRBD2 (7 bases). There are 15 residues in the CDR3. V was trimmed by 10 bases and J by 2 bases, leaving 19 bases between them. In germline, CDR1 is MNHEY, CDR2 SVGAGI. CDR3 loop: CATLGASGFTDTQYF. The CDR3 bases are TGTGCCACCTTGGGGGCTAGCGGTTTCACAGATACGCAGTATTTT.

The CDR3 sequence: CASSGTGTYGYTF. The CDR3 nucleotides read TGTGCCAGCAGCGGGACAGGGACCTATGGCTACACCTTC. The chain links TRBV27 to TRBJ1-2; 9 bases fit TRBD1. V lost 6 bases and J lost 4; bases outside the gene matches: 3. The CDR3 runs to 13 residues. The V gene's germline CDR1 is MNHEY and CDR2 SMNVEV (reference sequence).

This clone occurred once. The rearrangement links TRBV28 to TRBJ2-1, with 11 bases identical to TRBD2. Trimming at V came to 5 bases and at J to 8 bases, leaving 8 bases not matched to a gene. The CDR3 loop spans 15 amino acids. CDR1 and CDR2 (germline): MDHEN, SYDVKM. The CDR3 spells CASSPRLAGMDEQFF. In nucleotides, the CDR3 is TGTGCCAGCAGTCCAAGACTAGCGGGAATGGATGAGCAGTTCTTC.

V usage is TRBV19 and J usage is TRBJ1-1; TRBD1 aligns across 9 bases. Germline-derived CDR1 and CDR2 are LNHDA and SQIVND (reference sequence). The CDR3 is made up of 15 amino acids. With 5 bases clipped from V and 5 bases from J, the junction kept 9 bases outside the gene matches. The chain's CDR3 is CASSVQGAGRTEAFF. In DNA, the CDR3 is TGTGCCAGTAGTGTACAGGGGGCAGGTAGGACTGAAGCTTTCTTT.

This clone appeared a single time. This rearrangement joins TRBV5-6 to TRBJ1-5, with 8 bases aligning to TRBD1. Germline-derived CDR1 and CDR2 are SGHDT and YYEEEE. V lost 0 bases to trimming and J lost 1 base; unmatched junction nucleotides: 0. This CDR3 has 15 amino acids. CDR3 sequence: CASSLGQGSNQPQHF. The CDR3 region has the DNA TGTGCCAGCAGCTTGGGACAGGGGAGCAATCAGCCCCAGCATTTT.

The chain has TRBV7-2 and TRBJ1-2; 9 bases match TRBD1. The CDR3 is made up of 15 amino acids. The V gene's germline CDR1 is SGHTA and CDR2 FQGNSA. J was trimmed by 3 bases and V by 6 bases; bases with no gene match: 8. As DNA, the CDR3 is TGTGCCAGCAGAAATCCGGGACAGGGAGACTATGGCTACACCTTC. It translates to CASRNPGQGDYGYTF.

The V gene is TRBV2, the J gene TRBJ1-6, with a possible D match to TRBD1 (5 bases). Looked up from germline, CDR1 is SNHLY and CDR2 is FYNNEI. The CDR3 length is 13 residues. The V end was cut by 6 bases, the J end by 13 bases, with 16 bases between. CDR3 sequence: CASRFTTVGPLHF. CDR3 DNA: TGTGCCAGCAGGTTCACGACAGTCGGGCCCCTCCACTTT.

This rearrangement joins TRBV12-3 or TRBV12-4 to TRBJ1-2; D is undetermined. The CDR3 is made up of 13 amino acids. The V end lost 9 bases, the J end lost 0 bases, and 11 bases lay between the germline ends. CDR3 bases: TGTGCCAGTAGGGCCAGCACTAACTATGGCTACACCTTC. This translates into CASRASTNYGYTF.

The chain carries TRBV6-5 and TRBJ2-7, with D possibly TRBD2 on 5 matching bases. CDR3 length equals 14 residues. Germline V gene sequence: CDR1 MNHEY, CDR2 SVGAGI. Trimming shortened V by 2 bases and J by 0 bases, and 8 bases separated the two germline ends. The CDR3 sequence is CASSYGRASYEQYF. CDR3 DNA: TGTGCCAGCAGTTACGGGCGGGCCTCCTACGAGCAGTACTTC.

This chain's CDR3 is CASRSTSFQETQYF. DNA of the CDR3: TGCGCCAGCAGATCGACTAGCTTCCAAGAGACCCAGTACTTC. The chain combines TRBV5-1 with TRBJ2-5; 7 bases align to TRBD2. Germline V lookup: CDR1 SGHRS, CDR2 YFSETQ. CDR3 length: 14 amino acids. The junction had 5 bases not matched to a gene; V was cut back by 5 bases and J by 1 base.

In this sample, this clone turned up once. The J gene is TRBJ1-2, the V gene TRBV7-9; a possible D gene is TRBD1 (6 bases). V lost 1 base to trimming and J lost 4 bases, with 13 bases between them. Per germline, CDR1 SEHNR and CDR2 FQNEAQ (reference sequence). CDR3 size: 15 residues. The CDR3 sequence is CASSLVWGLGYGYTF. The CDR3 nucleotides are TGTGCCAGCAGCTTAGTTTGGGGGCTAGGCTATGGCTACACCTTC.

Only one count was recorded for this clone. The CDR3, as DNA: TGCAGCGCTGAGACAGAGTGGCACCAAGAGACCCAGTACTTC. It translates to CSAETEWHQETQYF. The V and J genes are TRBV29-1 and TRBJ2-5; maybe TRBD1 (5 bases). Germline V gives CDR1 SQVTM, CDR2 ANQGSEA. The CDR3 is 14 amino acids. Trimming took 7 bases from V and 0 from J, leaving 15 bases between them.

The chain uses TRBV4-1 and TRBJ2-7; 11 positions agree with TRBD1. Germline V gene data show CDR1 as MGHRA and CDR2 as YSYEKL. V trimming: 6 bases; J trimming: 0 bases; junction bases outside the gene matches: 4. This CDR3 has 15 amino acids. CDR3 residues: CASSLGQGASYEQYF. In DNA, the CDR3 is TGCGCCAGCAGTCTAGGACAGGGGGCCTCCTACGAGCAGTACTTC.

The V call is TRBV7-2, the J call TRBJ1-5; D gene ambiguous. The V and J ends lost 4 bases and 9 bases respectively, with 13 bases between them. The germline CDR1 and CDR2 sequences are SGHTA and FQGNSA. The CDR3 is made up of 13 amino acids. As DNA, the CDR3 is TGTGCCAGCAGCTCAATCCCTGACGGGCCCCAGCATTTT. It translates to CASSSIPDGPQHF. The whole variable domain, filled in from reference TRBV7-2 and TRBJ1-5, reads GAGVSQSPSNKVTEKGKDVELRCDPISGHTALYWYRQSLGQGLEFLIYFQGNSAPDKSGLPSDRFSAERTGGSVSTLTIQRTQQEDSAVYLCASSSIPDGPQHFGDGTRLSIL.

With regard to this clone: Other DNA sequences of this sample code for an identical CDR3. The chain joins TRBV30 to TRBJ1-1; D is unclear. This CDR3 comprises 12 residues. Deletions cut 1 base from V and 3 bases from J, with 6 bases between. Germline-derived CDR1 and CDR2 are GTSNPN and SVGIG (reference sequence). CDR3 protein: CAWSGGYTEAFF. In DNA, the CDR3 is TGTGCCTGGAGTGGAGGATACACTGAAGCTTTCTTT.